The 24 T cell receptor beta chains in this list originate from one sample, sequenced in a study of cytomegalovirus exposure and HLA in healthy donors (TCRdb year 2017). Library method: the immunoSEQ multiplex PCR assay. This immuneACCESS table, as held by TCRdb, lists in-frame sequences with V and J called but not all clones. Of the missing ones, under half trace to an unresolved V gene in checked studies; the others have no known cause. For this sample there are over 200,000 clones; 90% appear just once. The ten largest clones take up around 3.3% of the sample. Input material: PBMCs. The source of these receptors is a woman younger than 45 in good health and CMV-seronegative.

V gene TRBV5-1 combines with J gene TRBJ2-1, with TRBD2 matching over 11 bases. The CDR3 spans 15 residues. The V and J ends lost 2 bases and 6 bases, in that order; junction bases with no gene match: 4. The germline V gene encodes CDR1 SGHRS and CDR2 YFSETQ. The CDR3 nucleotides are TGCGCCAGCAGCTTAGTGACTAGCGGGACCAATGAGCAGTTCTTC. Translating gives CASSLVTSGTNEQFF.

The chain links TRBV15 to TRBJ2-2, with 10 bases fitting TRBD2. The junction had 5 bases not matched to a gene; V was cut back by 5 bases and J by 2 bases. CDR3 length: 16 residues. Per the germline V gene, CDR1 is LNHNV and CDR2 is YYDKDF (reference sequence). CDR3 sequence: CATSGTSGTNTGELFF. DNA for the CDR3: TGTGCCACCAGCGGAACTAGCGGGACCAACACCGGGGAGCTGTTTTTT.

This clone has a single count. The chain's CDR3 is CASSPGGWTDTQYF. The CDR3 nucleotides are TGCGCCAGCAGTCCGGGGGGTTGGACAGATACGCAGTATTTT. The chain joins TRBV5-1 to TRBJ2-3; 7 bases map to TRBD2. Trimming removed 5 bases from V and 3 bases from J; junction bases left unmatched: 6. The CDR3 covers 14 residues. Germline V gene sequence: CDR1 SGHRS, CDR2 YFSETQ.

The gene calls are TRBV5-1 and TRBJ2-7; D ambiguous. The CDR3 consists of 15 residues. Germline CDR1 reads SGHRS; CDR2 reads YFSETQ. Between the trimmed V and J ends, which lost 3 bases and 5 bases, there was a span of 18 bases. Here the CDR3 reads CASSSGPRLSNEQYF. CDR3 in DNA: TGCGCCAGCAGCTCCGGGCCCAGGCTTTCAAACGAGCAGTACTTC.

The chain uses TRBV27 and TRBJ2-1, with 11 nucleotides matching TRBD2. V lost 6 bases and J lost 2; bases outside the gene matches: 6. Germline V gene sequence: CDR1 MNHEY, CDR2 SMNVEV (reference sequence). CDR3 length: 16 amino acids. The CDR3 sequence: CASRLGLAAAYNEQFF. In nucleotides, the CDR3 is TGTGCCAGCAGGTTGGGACTAGCGGCTGCCTACAATGAGCAGTTCTTC.

The rearrangement uses TRBV20-1 and TRBJ1-2; D possibly corresponds to TRBD1 (6 bases). Germline V gene sequence: CDR1 DFQATT, CDR2 SNEGSKA (reference sequence). This CDR3 spans 11 amino acids. The CDR3 region has the DNA TGCAGGGGGGGCAAACCCGATGGCTACACCTTC. It translates to CRGGKPDGYTF.

This chain links TRBV20-1 with TRBJ2-5; D possibly uses TRBD1 or TRBD2 (5 bases each). The length of the CDR3 is 10 residues. Looked up from germline, CDR1 is DFQATT and CDR2 is SNEGSKA (reference sequence). The V end was cut by 8 bases, the J end by 4 bases, with 8 bases between. The CDR3 sequence: CSSGGETQYF. DNA for the CDR3: TGCAGTTCTGGGGGAGAGACCCAGTACTTC.

CDR3 region: CASSSQGFGKNIQYF. The CDR3 DNA reads TGTGCCAGCAGTTCCCAGGGGTTCGGCAAAAACATTCAGTACTTC. The chain carries TRBV28 and TRBJ2-4; the D gene is possibly TRBD1 (6 bases). Germline CDR1 MDHEN, CDR2 SYDVKM. There are 15 residues in the CDR3. The germline V and J ends were trimmed by 4 bases and 3 bases, with 13 bases remaining between them.

The chain employs TRBV6-5 and TRBJ1-2; D not resolved. The CDR3 runs 12 residues. Deletions cut 2 bases from V and 4 bases from J, with 5 bases between. Germline CDR1 MNHEY, CDR2 SVGAGI. This CDR3 reads CASSYGSYGYTF. CDR3 coding DNA: TGTGCCAGCAGTTACGGATCCTATGGCTACACCTTC.

The rearrangement joins TRBV9 to TRBJ2-1; no clear D gene. Trimming took off 0 bases at V and 0 bases at J, with 7 bases between the two ends. The CDR3 is made up of 15 amino acids. Germline CDR1 is SGDLS and CDR2 is YYNGEE. The CDR3 sequence: CASSVDPTSYNEQFF. CDR3 sequence (DNA): TGTGCCAGCAGCGTAGATCCCACCTCCTACAATGAGCAGTTCTTC.

This CDR3 is CASSGGRGSYNEQFF. The CDR3 DNA is TGCGCCAGCAGTGGGGGTAGAGGCTCCTACAATGAGCAGTTCTTC. This sequence joins TRBV5-1 and TRBJ2-1, with D perhaps being TRBD1 or TRBD2 (5 bases each). V was shortened by 5 bases and J by 0 bases, with 12 bases between the two germline ends. CDR3 size: 15 residues. From germline, CDR1 is SGHRS and CDR2 YFSETQ. Variable domain in full (rest from reference TRBV5-1 and TRBJ2-1): KAGVTQTPRYLIKTRGQQVTLSCSPISGHRSVSWYQQTPGQGLQFLFEYFSETQRNKGNFPGRFSGRQFSNSRSEMNVSTLELGDSALYLCASSGGRGSYNEQFFGPGTRLTVL.

The J gene is TRBJ2-1, the V gene TRBV2, with D possibly being TRBD1 (6 bases). The germline V gene encodes CDR1 SNHLY and CDR2 FYNNEI. Trimming left V 6 bases short and J 3 bases short, with 9 bases between. This CDR3 contains 13 residues. CDR3 in amino acids: CASRDSNYNEQFF. The CDR3 DNA is TGTGCCAGCAGGGACAGCAACTACAATGAGCAGTTCTTC.

This clone occurred once. The CDR3 is CASSQEGGDLNNEQFF. The DNA for the CDR3 is TGTGCCAGCAGCCAAGAAGGAGGGGATCTTAACAATGAGCAGTTCTTC. This rearrangement joins TRBV4-2 to TRBJ2-1; TRBD2 might be the D (6 bases). V was shortened by 0 bases and J by 5 bases, with 14 bases between the two germline ends. Germline V gene lookup returns CDR1 LGHNA and CDR2 YNFKEQ. The CDR3 is 16 amino acids.

The rearrangement uses TRBV19 and TRBJ2-3, with TRBD2 matching over 10 bases. The CDR3 is 14 amino acids. With V trimmed by 6 bases and J by 5 bases, 5 bases remained unmatched. Germline CDR1 LNHDA, CDR2 SQIVND (reference sequence). The CDR3 DNA follows: TGTGCCAGTAGAGCGGGAGGGAGAGGAGATACGCAGTATTTT. Protein sequence: CASRAGGRGDTQYF. The whole variable domain, filled in from reference TRBV19 and TRBJ2-3, reads DGGITQSPKYLFRKEGQNVTLSCEQNLNHDAMYWYRQDPGQGLRLIYYSQIVNDFQKGDIAEGYSVSREKKESFPLTVTSAQKNPTAFYLCASRAGGRGDTQYFGPGTRLTVL.

CDR3 in amino acids: CASSYRGEQYF. CDR3 nucleotides: TGTGCCAGCAGTTACAGGGGCGAGCAGTACTTC. The gene calls are TRBV27 and TRBJ2-7; 7 positions agree with TRBD1. Germline CDR1 and CDR2: MNHEY and SMNVEV (reference sequence). Germline trimming cut 4 bases from V and 6 bases from J; bases unmatched to any gene: 0. The CDR3 loop spans 11 amino acids.

The chain uses TRBV10-3 and TRBJ2-1, with 9 bases that match TRBD1. V shed 10 bases, J shed 0 bases, and the junction held 10 bases outside the gene matches. Germline V gene lookup returns CDR1 ENHRY and CDR2 SYGVKD. The CDR3 is made up of 16 amino acids. The CDR3 region is CANRGLLFSSYNEQFF. As DNA, the CDR3 is TGTGCCAACAGGGGGCTCCTCTTTAGCTCCTACAATGAGCAGTTCTTC.

The chain recombines TRBV7-8 with TRBJ2-5; D unresolved. The CDR3 runs 14 residues. Germline values: CDR1 SGHVS, CDR2 FQNEAQ. Deletions cut 1 base from V and 2 bases from J, with 8 bases between. CDR3 in amino acids: CASSLVVGQETQYF. The CDR3 region has the DNA TGTGCCAGCAGCTTAGTAGTAGGGCAAGAGACCCAGTACTTC.

This chain joins TRBV5-1 and TRBJ2-5; 9 bases agree with TRBD1. The CDR3 loop spans 15 amino acids. V lost 5 bases, J lost 7 bases, and 12 bases stayed unmatched. Germline CDR1 and CDR2: SGHRS and YFSETQ. CDR3 nucleotides: TGCGCCAGCAGTAAACAGGGGGCATTAGTAGTGACCCAGTACTTC. Translating it yields CASSKQGALVVTQYF.

This chain joins TRBV6-1 and TRBJ1-5, with D unclear. The CDR3 covers 16 residues. V lost 3 bases and J 2 bases, leaving 14 bases between the germline ends. Germline CDR1 MNHNS, CDR2 SASEGT. The CDR3 protein is CASSDPVSGGNQPQHF. The CDR3 bases are TGTGCCAGCAGTGATCCGGTTTCTGGAGGCAATCAGCCCCAGCATTTT.

The rearrangement links TRBV2 to TRBJ1-4; 9 bases align to TRBD1. Germline V gene lookup returns CDR1 SNHLY and CDR2 FYNNEI. The junction had 4 bases not matched to a gene; V was cut back by 1 base and J by 7 bases. The CDR3 length is 15 residues. In DNA form, the CDR3 reads TGTGCCAGCAGTGAAGACAGGGGGCAGGGTGAAAAACTGTTTTTT. The encoded protein is CASSEDRGQGEKLFF.

The V gene is TRBV5-1, the J gene TRBJ2-5, with D perhaps matching TRBD1 or TRBD2 (7 bases each). CDR3 length: 15 residues. Trimming left V 7 bases short and J 2 bases short, with 18 bases between. Germline V lookup: CDR1 SGHRS, CDR2 YFSETQ. The CDR3 coding sequence is TGCGCCAGCGGGAGGGGAACAGGGGCGCAAGAGACCCAGTACTTC. Protein: CASGRGTGAQETQYF.

With respect to this clone: The same CDR3 is also encoded by other DNA sequences in this sample. V usage is TRBV28 and J usage is TRBJ2-7, with no clear D. This CDR3 contains 11 residues. The germline V gene encodes CDR1 MDHEN and CDR2 SYDVKM. Trimming shortened V by 6 bases and J by 4 bases, and 7 bases separated the two germline ends. The CDR3, as DNA: TGTGCCAGCAGCTCTGAATACGAGCAGTACTTC. This gives the protein CASSSEYEQYF.

The V call is TRBV6-5, the J call TRBJ1-3, with D maybe TRBD1 (6 bases). The CDR3 covers 14 residues. Germline V gives CDR1 MNHEY, CDR2 SVGAGI. Trimming stripped 10 bases from V and 0 bases from J, with 13 bases between. This CDR3 reads CATWEGGSGNTIYF. CDR3 nucleotide sequence: TGTGCCACATGGGAGGGGGGCTCTGGAAACACCATATATTTT.

J is TRBJ2-3 and V is TRBV6-5; D possibly matches TRBD1 or TRBD2 (5 bases each). The CDR3 loop spans 15 amino acids. Trimming stripped 5 bases from V and 6 bases from J, with 18 bases between. Germline-derived CDR1 and CDR2 are MNHEY and SVGAGI. The CDR3 sequence: CASSLRVGDKDTQYF. In DNA form, the CDR3 reads TGTGCCAGCAGTCTCCGGGTGGGGGATAAGGATACGCAGTATTTT.